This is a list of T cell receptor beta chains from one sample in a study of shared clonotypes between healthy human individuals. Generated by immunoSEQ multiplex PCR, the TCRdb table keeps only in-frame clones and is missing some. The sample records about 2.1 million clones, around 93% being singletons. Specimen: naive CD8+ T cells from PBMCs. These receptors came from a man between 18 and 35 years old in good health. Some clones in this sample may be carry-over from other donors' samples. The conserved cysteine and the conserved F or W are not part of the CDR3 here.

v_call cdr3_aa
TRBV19 ASNPSGRADTQY
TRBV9 ASSSGGGGTDTQY
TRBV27 ASRSHRQGGTEAF
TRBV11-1 ASSYAGSSYEQY
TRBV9 ASSKNTGELF
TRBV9 ASSGQDPNEQF
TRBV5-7 ASSSTGWAYSNQPQH
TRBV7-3 ASSLRQWSEQF
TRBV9 ATHPLMAAKTGELF
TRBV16 ASSPPGPEQY
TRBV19 ASLGRMNTEAF
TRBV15 ATSRVSGAYEQY
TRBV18 ASSQTSIGTGELF
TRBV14 ASSQDGTSVYNEQF
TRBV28 ASRKRGNTEAF
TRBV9 ASSTGQVPQGETQY
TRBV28 ASSFWEEVRTIY
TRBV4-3 ASSQVQPSGNNEQF
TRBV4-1 ASSQEIAGGSYNEQF
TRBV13 ASSTRSGRAYEQY
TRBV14 ASSLTGSGEQY
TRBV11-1 ASSLVGQPNTEAF
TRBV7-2 ASSSPPGGQF
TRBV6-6 ASSLAGSARTDTQY
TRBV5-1 ASTIGLAGYTDTQY
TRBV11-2 ASSLGFGRTNNEQF